The clone carrying this TCR beta chain was picked up a small number of times. Germline-derived CDR1 and CDR2 are KGHSH and LQKENI. V was pared by 3 bases and J by 3 bases, with 15 bases between. The CDR3 contains 15 residues. This record belongs to a study of identical twins. TCRdb itself ran the 5' RACE reads through MiXCR, one entry per CDR3 protein. The sample contains around 490,000 distinct CDR3 sequences, around 22% of which appear only once. Another study also made use of these data, one on yellow fever vaccine responses in identical twins.

This clonotype originated in a woman under 30 in good health. The gene calls are TRBV18 and TRBJ2-7; tentative D call: TRBD1 (6 bases). Sequencing was carried out using CD4+ T cells sorted from blood. The CDR3 nucleotides read TGTGCCAGCTCACCCGGGACAAATGGGTTCTACGAGCAGTACTTC. As protein: CASSPGTNGFYEQYF. The full variable domain, its missing parts supplied by reference TRBV18 and TRBJ2-7, is NAGVMQNPRHLVRRRGQEARLRCSPMKGHSHVYWYRQLPEEGLKFMVYLQKENIIDESGMPKERFSAEFPKEGPSILRIQQVVRGDSAAYFCASSPGTNGFYEQYFGPGTRLTVT.